This TCR beta chain was observed in a study of OX40 agonist ivuxolimab in advanced cancers. Germline values: CDR1 SGHDN, CDR2 FVKESK. Trimming took 0 bases from V and 7 from J, leaving 18 bases between them. There are 17 residues in the CDR3. Notes on this clone: Its antigen is currently unknown.

Measured with immunoSEQ multiplex PCR; TCRdb has only the in-frame clones, and not every one. Among tens of thousands of clones listed, approximately 75% were seen once. Study-wide points: Among the nonresponders, some also had low normalized T-cell clonal expansion. With doses of 0.1 to 3.0 mg/kg, CD4+ and CD8+ blood T cells had undergone clonal expansion by week 6.

Blood sampling was done at baseline, cycle 4 day 1, and cycle 7 day 1. This TCR was recovered from an adult with an advanced solid tumor such as melanoma, head and neck, liver or kidney cancer. The gene calls are TRBV14 and TRBJ2-2, with D possibly matching TRBD1 (5 bases). The sample here was CD4+ or CD8+ T cells sorted from blood, taken in a trial of the OX40 agonist ivuxolimab. The DNA of the CDR3 is TGTGCCAGCAGCCAAGATCCCAGGGCCGCGCGTGTCGGGGAGCTGTTTTTT. It yields the protein CASSQDPRAARVGELFF.